This T cell receptor beta chain was obtained from a study of T cell responses to AZD1222 COVID-19 vaccine. Study-level points and caveats: Spike as a whole was targeted by vaccine-associated CD4 TCRs, dominant at 160-218 and 743-854.

The table came from immunoSEQ multiplex PCR; TCRdb's copy has only in-frame clones and leaves some out. The table includes 84,000 or so clones, 90% detected once. The CDR3 is 12 residues long. V gave up 7 bases and J gave up 6 bases, with 13 bases separating them. As to this clone: The antigen remains undetermined.

Analyses pooled second doses at about 4 or about 12 weeks. This TCR was recovered from an adult who received the AZD1222 COVID-19 vaccine. V usage is TRBV12-3 or TRBV12-4 and J usage is TRBJ2-7; D gene unclear. The sample in question was peripheral blood, obtained 28 days after the second AZD1222 dose. DNA for the CDR3: TGTGCCAGCACCCGCTCCAGTACCGAGCAGTACTTC. Translating gives CASTRSSTEQYF.